Listed here are 29 T cell receptor beta chains from one sample, sequenced in a study of blood T cell repertoires in COVID-19. The repertoire was sequenced with immunoSEQ multiplex PCR; TCRdb's copy has only in-frame clones and lacks some. Of 330,000 or so clones in the sample, about 90% were seen once. Source material: PBMCs or T cells enriched from blood (not recorded which). All receptors derive from a man aged 25 to 45 who had recovered from COVID-19.

Turning to this clone: Given a much more abundant clone one base away, this may be a read error. The CDR3 bases are TGTGCCAGCAGCTTAGATAAGAACACTGAAGCTTTCTTT. It codes for CASSLDKNTEAFF. The chain has TRBV11-2 and TRBJ1-1, with D hard to call. V gave up 0 bases and J gave up 1 base, with 3 bases separating them. The germline CDR1 and CDR2 sequences are SGHAT and FQNNGV. The CDR3 has 13 amino acids.

This chain links TRBV7-3 with TRBJ2-1, with D perhaps TRBD1 (5 bases). The CDR3 covers 12 residues. V was clipped by 4 bases and J by 9 bases, with 10 bases between them. Germline V CDR1 and CDR2: SGHTA, FQGTGA. The CDR3 coding sequence is TGTGCCAGCAGCTCTACAGGCGGTGAGCAGTTCTTC. Protein product: CASSSTGGEQFF.

J is TRBJ1-4 and V is TRBV11-2; D perhaps matches TRBD1 (5 bases). Germline V CDR1 and CDR2: SGHAT, FQNNGV. The CDR3 covers 13 residues. Trimming removed 2 bases at V and 8 bases at J, with 9 bases between. The CDR3 region has the DNA TGTGCCAGCAGCTTAATGCCAGGGGAAAAACTGTTTTTT. Its translation is CASSLMPGEKLFF. Together with reference TRBV11-2 and TRBJ1-4, the CDR3 gives the full variable domain: EAGVAQSPRYKIIEKRQSVAFWCNPISGHATLYWYQQILGQGPKLLIQFQNNGVVDDSQLPKDRFSAERLKGVDSTLKIQPAKLEDSAVYLCASSLMPGEKLFFGSGTQLSVL.

The chain recombines TRBV10-2 with TRBJ1-2; no clear D. This CDR3 has 11 residues. The V end was cut by 3 bases, the J end by 8 bases, with 7 bases between. Germline values: CDR1 WSHSY, CDR2 SAAADI. The CDR3 protein is CASSDGDGYTF. CDR3 bases: TGCGCCAGCAGTGATGGAGACGGCTACACCTTC.

This clone was counted once. This chain connects TRBV14 to TRBJ2-5; 7 bases map to TRBD1. J gave up 2 bases and V 3 bases, and 9 bases lay outside the gene matches. This CDR3 has 16 residues. From germline, CDR1 is SGHDN and CDR2 FVKESK. The CDR3 DNA reads as TGTGCCAGCAGCCAGTACATAGGGACAGTTCAAGAGACCCAGTACTTC. Protein sequence: CASSQYIGTVQETQYF.

Comment on this clone: Sequence at one end of the junction differs from germline and may be a read error. The rearrangement links TRBV5-5 to TRBJ1-2; 8 nucleotides agree with TRBD1. There are 11 residues in the CDR3. Germline-derived CDR1 and CDR2 are SGHKS and YYEKEE (reference sequence). The CDR3 nucleotides are TGTGCCAGCAGCTTTACCAGGGGGCATCACTTC. Protein sequence: CASSFTRGHHF.

This chain joins TRBV15 and TRBJ1-2; possible D gene TRBD1, 6 bases. V lost 5 bases to trimming and J lost 4 bases, with 17 bases between them. Germline CDR1 and CDR2: LNHNV and YYDKDF (reference sequence). The CDR3 consists of 15 residues. The CDR3 DNA is TGTGCCACCAGCCCACTGAGGGTAGGGGGCTATGGCTACACCTTC. This sequence encodes CATSPLRVGGYGYTF.

This chain connects TRBV5-4 to TRBJ2-7; 7 nucleotides agree with TRBD1. J was trimmed by 1 base and V by 0 bases; bases with no gene match: 7. This CDR3 comprises 16 residues. Germline CDR1 SGHNT, CDR2 YYREEE (reference sequence). Here the CDR3 reads CASSLGGTANSYEQYF. The CDR3 DNA follows: TGTGCCAGCAGCTTGGGAGGGACAGCGAATTCCTACGAGCAGTACTTC.

This chain links TRBV4-1 with TRBJ2-5, with D possibly matching TRBD2 (6 bases). The CDR3 contains 13 residues. Germline V CDR1 and CDR2: MGHRA, YSYEKL. V shed 4 bases and J shed 4 bases, with 10 bases lying between them. The CDR3 loop reads CASSPWGVETQYF. For the CDR3, the DNA is TGCGCCAGCAGCCCGTGGGGGGTAGAGACCCAGTACTTC.

V and J are TRBV11-3 and TRBJ1-1; tentatively, D is TRBD1 (5 bases). V lost 6 bases to trimming and J lost 5 bases, with 13 bases between them. The CDR3 covers 13 residues. CDR1 is SGHNT, CDR2 YENEEA, per germline. CDR3 sequence (DNA): TGTGCCAGCAGTGCCGGGGGAAGGACTGAAGCTTTCTTT. Amino acids: CASSAGGRTEAFF.

The genes are TRBV19 and TRBJ2-1, with TRBD2 as a possible D gene (7 bases). Trimming took off 10 bases at V and 8 bases at J, with 21 bases between the two ends. Germline-derived CDR1 and CDR2 are LNHDA and SQIVND (reference sequence). The CDR3 sequence is 14 residues long. The CDR3 protein is CATTRSGGADEQFF. The DNA for the CDR3 is TGTGCCACCACCCGATCTGGGGGGGCGGATGAGCAGTTCTTC.

J is TRBJ2-2 and V is TRBV9, with 8 positions matching TRBD2. CDR3 size: 15 residues. The ends lost 0 bases at V and 4 bases at J; junction bases unmatched: 2. CDR1 and CDR2 from the germline V gene are SGDLS and YYNGEE. CDR3 sequence reads: CASSVAGGPTGELFF. The DNA of the CDR3 is TGTGCCAGCAGCGTAGCGGGGGGGCCCACCGGGGAGCTGTTTTTT.

The V call is TRBV2, the J call TRBJ1-1; maybe TRBD1 (5 bases). Germline CDR1 and CDR2: SNHLY and FYNNEI. The CDR3 runs to 13 residues. Trimming pared 4 bases from V and 8 bases from J, leaving 14 bases between. The CDR3 nucleotides read TGTGCCAGCAGTGGAGATACAGGAGCCGAAGCTTTCTTT. Its translation: CASSGDTGAEAFF.

V and J are TRBV2 and TRBJ1-5; D is unresolved. V lost 7 bases to trimming and J lost 2 bases, with 6 bases between them. The CDR3 is 12 residues long. CDR1 is SNHLY and CDR2 is FYNNEI in the germline V gene. The CDR3 DNA reads TGTGCCAGCAACCAGGGCAATCAGCCCCAGCATTTT. Amino acids: CASNQGNQPQHF.

V and J are TRBV4-1 and TRBJ1-6; 7 bases fit TRBD1. V lost 2 bases to trimming and J lost 12 bases; unmatched junction nucleotides: 7. Germline values: CDR1 MGHRA, CDR2 YSYEKL. This CDR3 region has 14 residues. The CDR3 DNA reads TGCGCCAGCAGCCAACCACGACAGGGAGGACCCCTCCACTTT. Encoded protein: CASSQPRQGGPLHF.

The rearrangement uses TRBV12-3 or TRBV12-4 and TRBJ1-4; D remains ambiguous. The ends were cut back, 5 bases at V and 4 bases at J, with 5 bases in the middle. This CDR3 is 12 amino acids long. The DNA for the CDR3 is TGTGCCAGCAGTCCAATTAATGAAAAACTGTTTTTT. Its translation: CASSPINEKLFF.

The genes are TRBV5-1 and TRBJ2-7; TRBD2 matches at 9 bases. Germline values: CDR1 SGHRS, CDR2 YFSETQ. The V segment lost 0 bases and the J segment 0 bases; nucleotides outside the gene matches: 4. The length of the CDR3 is 16 residues. The CDR3 sequence is CASSLGGTSSSYEQYF. The CDR3 bases are TGCGCCAGCAGCTTGGGAGGGACTAGCTCCTCCTACGAGCAGTACTTC.

The genes are TRBV24-1 and TRBJ2-5, with 11 bases lining up with TRBD1. Germline CDR1 KGHDR, CDR2 SFDVKD. V lost 3 bases and J lost 5; bases outside the gene matches: 13. The CDR3 extends over 18 amino acids. CDR3 loop: CATSDPLGQGASRETQYF. The CDR3 region has the DNA TGTGCCACCAGTGATCCATTAGGACAGGGGGCATCGAGGGAGACCCAGTACTTC.

The chain links TRBV18 to TRBJ2-7; maybe TRBD2 (5 bases). The germline CDR1 and CDR2 sequences are KGHSH and LQKENI. V lost 1 base and J 6 bases, leaving 10 bases between the germline ends. There are 13 residues in the CDR3. CDR3 DNA sequence: TGTGCCAGCTCACCACGACCGGGGAGCGAGCAGTACTTC. It translates to CASSPRPGSEQYF.

This clone was picked up one time. This chain joins TRBV7-6 and TRBJ2-2; D not certain. The V end lost 0 bases, the J end lost 2 bases, and 4 bases lay between the germline ends. Germline loops: CDR1 SGHVS, CDR2 FNYEAQ. The CDR3 is 14 residues long. The CDR3 here is CASSLALNTGELFF. DNA for the CDR3: TGTGCCAGCAGCTTAGCACTCAACACCGGGGAGCTGTTTTTT.

The chain has TRBV10-1 and TRBJ1-1, with 9 nucleotides matching TRBD1. CDR1 is WNHNN, CDR2 SYGVQD, per germline (reference sequence). This CDR3 region has 16 residues. Trimming took 6 bases from V and 5 from J; bases not matched to a gene: 13. Here the CDR3 reads CASSPHPGTGKTEAFF. For the CDR3, the DNA is TGCGCCAGCAGCCCACACCCGGGGACAGGGAAAACTGAAGCTTTCTTT.

This rearrangement joins TRBV11-2 to TRBJ1-5; TRBD1 aligns across 9 bases. The CDR3 sequence is 13 residues long. J was trimmed by 5 bases and V by 6 bases; bases with no gene match: 2. Germline V CDR1 and CDR2: SGHAT, FQNNGV. The CDR3 coding sequence is TGTGCCAGCAGTTGGGACAGGGATCAGCCCCAGCATTTT. Its protein is CASSWDRDQPQHF.

The chain is built from TRBV6-6 and TRBJ2-5; 9 nucleotides match TRBD2. The germline gives CDR1 MNHNY, CDR2 SVGAGI (reference sequence). This CDR3 is built from 13 residues. V lost 2 bases, J lost 5 bases, and 0 bases stayed unmatched. The CDR3 nucleotides read TGTGCCAGCAGTTACGGACTAGCGGAGACCCAGTACTTC. This translates into CASSYGLAETQYF.

The gene calls are TRBV19 and TRBJ1-1; a weak D match, TRBD1 (6 bases). The CDR3 totals 15 residues. CDR1 and CDR2 from the germline V gene are LNHDA and SQIVND (reference sequence). V was clipped by 7 bases and J by 1 base, with 16 bases between them. CDR3 DNA: TGTGCCAGTATTCTTCTTAAGGGACAGAACACTGAAGCTTTCTTT. This codes for CASILLKGQNTEAFF.

CDR3 protein: CASSGPSYEQYF. The CDR3 region has the DNA TGTGCCAGCAGCGGGCCCTCCTACGAGCAGTACTTC. The rearrangement uses TRBV5-6 and TRBJ2-7; no clear D. In germline, CDR1 is SGHDT, CDR2 YYEEEE. V was cut by 4 bases and J by 0 bases, with 5 bases left in between. This CDR3 comprises 12 residues.

The rearrangement links TRBV19 to TRBJ1-6; 7 nucleotides line up with TRBD1. J gave up 5 bases and V 5 bases, and 6 bases lay outside the gene matches. The CDR3 has 15 residues. Germline V CDR1 and CDR2: LNHDA, SQIVND (reference sequence). The CDR3 nucleotides read TGTGCCAGTAGTCGTGGAGGGGGCAATAATTCACCCCTCCACTTT. It translates to CASSRGGGNNSPLHF.

The chain employs TRBV5-4 and TRBJ1-5; TRBD1 is a possible D gene (5 bases). Germline-derived CDR1 and CDR2 are SGHNT and YYREEE (reference sequence). The length of the CDR3 is 12 residues. Trimming removed 4 bases from V and 6 bases from J, with 8 bases in between. CDR3 coding DNA: TGTGCCAGCAGCAACCAGGGTCAGCCCCAGCATTTT. Translating it yields CASSNQGQPQHF.

The chain employs TRBV24-1 and TRBJ2-1, with 10 bases matching TRBD2. Trimming at V came to 5 bases and at J to 5 bases, leaving 8 bases not matched to a gene. CDR3 size: 16 residues. CDR1 is KGHDR, CDR2 SFDVKD, per germline. CDR3 DNA sequence: TGTGCCACCAGTGGGGGCAGCGGGGGGGCTAACAATGAGCAGTTCTTC. Residues: CATSGGSGGANNEQFF.

V is TRBV7-8 and J is TRBJ2-2; 12 bases map to TRBD2. J lost 5 bases, V lost 4 bases, and 11 bases had no gene match. Per germline, CDR1 SGHVS and CDR2 FQNEAQ. This CDR3 comprises 18 residues. CDR3 DNA: TGTGCCAGCAGCTCCAGAAGACTAGCGGGGGACGTGACCGGGGAGCTGTTTTTT. It is translated as CASSSRRLAGDVTGELFF.